A single sample gave rise to the 22 T cell receptor beta chains below, sequenced in a study of cytomegalovirus exposure and HLA in healthy donors. Vbeta (60) and Jbeta (13) primers were used in the PCR. TCRdb keeps only in-frame clones here, not all; method: immunoSEQ multiplex PCR. The sample includes about 130,000 clones, about 86% of them seen just once. The sample consisted of PBMCs. The source is a young man in good health and CMV-seronegative.

The CDR3 DNA follows: TGTGCCAGCAGACCACCTACGGGTATCTACGAGCAGTACTTC. Its translation is CASRPPTGIYEQYF. The chain couples TRBV6-5 to TRBJ2-7, with no clear D. The CDR3 runs 14 residues. The V gene's germline CDR1 is MNHEY and CDR2 SVGAGI. Trimming removed 6 bases at V and 3 bases at J, with 15 bases between.

The V gene is TRBV29-1, the J gene TRBJ2-1, with TRBD2 matching 10 bases. The junction had 7 bases not matched to a gene; V was cut back by 7 bases and J by 4 bases. This CDR3 has 14 amino acids. Germline CDR1 SQVTM, CDR2 ANQGSEA. Here the CDR3 reads CSASSGGHYNEQFF. The CDR3 DNA reads as TGCAGCGCTTCTAGCGGGGGCCATTACAATGAGCAGTTCTTC.

This clone was detected only a few times. V is TRBV7-9 and J is TRBJ2-2; D is perhaps TRBD1 (6 bases). Germline V gene lookup returns CDR1 SEHNR and CDR2 FQNEAQ (reference sequence). V dropped 3 bases and J dropped 5 bases, with 13 bases sitting between them. The CDR3 runs 15 residues. The DNA for the CDR3 is TGTGCCAGCAGCTTTCCCCAGGGGCGAACCGGGGAGCTGTTTTTT. It yields the protein CASSFPQGRTGELFF.

V and J are TRBV10-3 and TRBJ2-3; the D gene is possibly TRBD2 (6 bases). CDR3 length equals 15 residues. Germline CDR1 reads ENHRY; CDR2 reads SYGVKD. V dropped 10 bases and J dropped 4 bases, with 21 bases sitting between them. CDR3 in amino acids: CATSFGRGRSDTQYF. CDR3 coding DNA: TGTGCCACGTCCTTTGGGCGGGGACGATCAGATACGCAGTATTTT.

The chain employs TRBV5-1 and TRBJ1-1; D remains unclear. The V end lost 0 bases, the J end lost 4 bases, and 13 bases lay between the germline ends. Germline V gene lookup returns CDR1 SGHRS and CDR2 YFSETQ. The CDR3 sequence is 15 residues long. DNA for the CDR3: TGCGCCAGCAGCTTGGGCAGTTTTCGGGTCACTGAAGCTTTCTTT. Its protein is CASSLGSFRVTEAFF.

The CDR3 is CASSPSHAGTEAFF. CDR3 coding DNA: TGTGCCAGCAGCCCTAGTCACGCGGGCACTGAAGCTTTCTTT. This rearrangement joins TRBV14 to TRBJ1-1; D gene ambiguous. The CDR3 extends over 14 amino acids. V was clipped by 4 bases and J by 4 bases, with 13 bases between them. The germline CDR1 and CDR2 sequences are SGHDN and FVKESK.

The CDR3 is CASSVETGQGAISGNTIYF. The CDR3, as DNA: TGTGCCAGCAGCGTAGAAACCGGACAGGGGGCCATCTCTGGAAACACCATATATTTT. This chain joins TRBV9 and TRBJ1-3; 11 bases align to TRBD1. Trimming at V came to 0 bases and at J to 0 bases, leaving 8 bases not matched to a gene. Germline V gene lookup returns CDR1 SGDLS and CDR2 YYNGEE. CDR3 length: 19 amino acids.

This CDR3 reads CASNSRGGGSNQPQHF. CDR3 DNA sequence: TGTGCCAGCAATTCTCGGGGGGGAGGTAGCAATCAGCCCCAGCATTTT. This chain connects TRBV28 to TRBJ1-5; D is perhaps TRBD1 (5 bases). Germline V gene sequence: CDR1 MDHEN, CDR2 SYDVKM. The CDR3 extends over 16 amino acids. The ends were cut back, 7 bases at V and 0 bases at J, with 16 bases in the middle.

J is TRBJ2-3 and V is TRBV7-3; TRBD2 aligns across 9 bases. Germline-derived CDR1 and CDR2 are SGHTA and FQGTGA. The CDR3 extends over 16 amino acids. Trimming took 0 bases from V and 6 from J; bases not matched to a gene: 7. Written as DNA, the CDR3 is TGTGCCAGCAGCTTAACGGCTAGCGGGGTTTCGGATACGCAGTATTTT. Translated: CASSLTASGVSDTQYF.

V gene TRBV5-1 combines with J gene TRBJ2-2, with TRBD2 matching over 11 bases. V shed 0 bases and J 0 bases; nucleotides not matched to a gene: 4. Germline values: CDR1 SGHRS, CDR2 YFSETQ. This CDR3 is 18 amino acids long. The CDR3, as DNA: TGCGCCAGCAGCTTGGAACTAGCGGGGGACCCGAACACCGGGGAGCTGTTTTTT. Protein product: CASSLELAGDPNTGELFF.

The chain joins TRBV2 to TRBJ2-7; perhaps TRBD1 as D (5 bases). Trimming cost V 10 bases and J 5 bases, with 18 bases left between them. The germline V gene encodes CDR1 SNHLY and CDR2 FYNNEI. This CDR3 comprises 13 residues. DNA for the CDR3: TGTGCCACATCAGCGCAGGGCTCTCACGAGCAGTACTTC. Protein sequence: CATSAQGSHEQYF.

The chain links TRBV30 to TRBJ2-1; D is ambiguous. V lost 5 bases to trimming and J lost 7 bases, with 9 bases between them. CDR1 and CDR2 (germline): GTSNPN, SVGIG (reference sequence). The CDR3 runs to 11 residues. In DNA form, the CDR3 reads TGTGCCTGGTTGAGAGAAAATGAGCAGTTCTTC. It specifies CAWLRENEQFF.

This clone was detected only once. The CDR3 sequence: CAVTGGRYEAFF. As DNA, the CDR3 is TGTGCCGTTACGGGCGGGCGCTATGAAGCTTTCTTT. The chain combines TRBV30 with TRBJ1-1, with D unresolved. Germline V gives CDR1 GTSNPN, CDR2 SVGIG (reference sequence). The CDR3 length is 12 residues. V was trimmed by 8 bases and J by 7 bases, leaving 17 bases between them.

The genes are TRBV5-1 and TRBJ2-7; the D is unclear. V dropped 4 bases and J dropped 3 bases, with 17 bases sitting between them. The CDR3 consists of 15 residues. CDR1 and CDR2 from the germline V gene are SGHRS and YFSETQ. The CDR3 loop is CASSPTPQVFYEQYF. The DNA of the CDR3 is TGCGCCAGCAGCCCCACCCCGCAGGTTTTCTACGAGCAGTACTTC. The full variable domain, rest sourced from reference TRBV5-1 and TRBJ2-7, is KAGVTQTPRYLIKTRGQQVTLSCSPISGHRSVSWYQQTPGQGLQFLFEYFSETQRNKGNFPGRFSGRQFSNSRSEMNVSTLELGDSALYLCASSPTPQVFYEQYFGPGTRLTVT.

The chain links TRBV30 to TRBJ1-3; possibly TRBD1 for D (5 bases). The CDR3 consists of 13 residues. Per the germline V gene, CDR1 is GTSNPN and CDR2 is SVGIG (reference sequence). The CDR3 DNA reads as TGTGGGTGGGGGGGGAGCTCTGGAAACACCATATATTTT. It translates to CGWGGSSGNTIYF.

This clone was seen a few times. V is TRBV9 and J is TRBJ2-7; tentatively, D is TRBD2 (5 bases). The germline V gene encodes CDR1 SGDLS and CDR2 YYNGEE. V was pared by 4 bases and J by 6 bases, with 20 bases between. The CDR3 runs to 15 residues. Here the CDR3 reads CASSPNAPESGEQYF. CDR3 bases: TGTGCCAGCAGCCCAAATGCCCCAGAAAGCGGCGAGCAGTACTTC.

This chain links TRBV6-1 with TRBJ1-5; perhaps TRBD1 as D (5 bases). In germline, CDR1 is MNHNS, CDR2 SASEGT. V lost 0 bases, J lost 7 bases, and 13 bases lay in between. The CDR3 is 15 amino acids. CDR3 amino acids: CASSEAAGGVQPQHF. The CDR3 nucleotides are TGTGCCAGCAGTGAAGCGGCGGGGGGGGTCCAGCCCCAGCATTTT.

The chain couples TRBV7-6 to TRBJ1-1; 7 nucleotides align to TRBD1. This CDR3 region has 15 residues. CDR1 and CDR2 (germline): SGHVS, FNYEAQ. The junction had 8 bases not matched to a gene; V was cut back by 6 bases and J by 1 base. Written as DNA, the CDR3 is TGTGCCAGCAGTCCCAGAGGGGGCGCGAACACTGAAGCTTTCTTT. As protein: CASSPRGGANTEAFF.

J is TRBJ2-1 and V is TRBV6-1, with D uncertain. This CDR3 comprises 17 residues. Germline lookup yields CDR1 MNHNS and CDR2 SASEGT. Trimming removed 4 bases from V and 0 bases from J, with 16 bases in between. In DNA form, the CDR3 reads TGTGCCAGCAGTGTTGGAGCCTTCGTCTCCTCCTACAATGAGCAGTTCTTC. Translating gives CASSVGAFVSSYNEQFF.

J is TRBJ2-7 and V is TRBV27, with 10 bases lining up with TRBD2. CDR1 is MNHEY and CDR2 is SMNVEV in the germline V gene (reference sequence). V trimming: 7 bases; J trimming: 3 bases; junction bases outside the gene matches: 9. The CDR3 loop spans 15 amino acids. The CDR3 protein is CASTPRWTSGYEQYF. The CDR3 coding sequence is TGTGCCAGCACTCCTAGGTGGACTAGCGGCTACGAGCAGTACTTC.

The chain recombines TRBV6-4 with TRBJ2-5; D is uncertain. The germline gives CDR1 MRHNA, CDR2 SNTAGT. The CDR3 loop spans 13 amino acids. Between the trimmed V and J ends, which lost 5 bases and 1 base, there was a span of 8 bases. The CDR3 DNA sequence: TGTGCCAGCAGTTCTGGGCCCCAAGAGACCCAGTACTTC. Translating it yields CASSSGPQETQYF.

The V call is TRBV9, the J call TRBJ2-3; D uncertain. With 2 bases removed from V and 2 bases from J, the gap between germline ends came to 9 bases. This CDR3 has 14 amino acids. Germline CDR1 and CDR2: SGDLS and YYNGEE. The CDR3 loop reads CASSVQLSTDTQYF. For the CDR3, the DNA is TGTGCCAGCAGCGTCCAACTCTCCACAGATACGCAGTATTTT.